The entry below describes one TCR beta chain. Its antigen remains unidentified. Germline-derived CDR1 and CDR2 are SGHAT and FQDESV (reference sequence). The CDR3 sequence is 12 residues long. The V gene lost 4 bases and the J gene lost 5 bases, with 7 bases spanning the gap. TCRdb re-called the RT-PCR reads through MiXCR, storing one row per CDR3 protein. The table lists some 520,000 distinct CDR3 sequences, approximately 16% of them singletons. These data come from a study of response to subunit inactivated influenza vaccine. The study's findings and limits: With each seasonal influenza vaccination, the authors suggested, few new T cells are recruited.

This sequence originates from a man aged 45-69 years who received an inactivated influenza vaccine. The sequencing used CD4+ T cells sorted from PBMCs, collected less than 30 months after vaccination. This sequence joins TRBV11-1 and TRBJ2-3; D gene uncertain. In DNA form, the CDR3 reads TGTGCCAGCAGCTCATTTCAAGATACGCAGTATTTT. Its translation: CASSSFQDTQYF.